Listed below are T cell receptor beta chains from one sample, sequenced in a study of T-cell memory formation after mild COVID-19. TCRdb itself ran the 5' RACE reads through MiXCR, one entry per CDR3 protein. Here the sample spans 300,000 to 350,000 distinct CDR3 sequences, approximately 19% being singletons. The sample was PBMCs or a T cell subset sorted from them (not recorded which). The receptors here all came from a young man who had mild COVID-19 (a few samples of this study predate the infection). Cell type and time point are not known. Each CDR3 is given with its conserved first and last residue. A D gene is named only where the DNA matches it firmly. Size values are once, few and many counts, or a class for expanded clones, and some rows have none.

len	v_gene	j_gene	d_gene	abundance	CDR3nt	CDR3aa
16	TRBV6-6	TRBJ1-5	TRBD1	NA	TGTGCCAGCAGCCGCGGGACAGGGCGTCGGGGGCAGCCCCAGCATTTT	CASSRGTGRRGQPQHF
13	TRBV6-6	TRBJ2-3	NA	few	TGTGCCATCCGAGGCCGCCTCTGGGATACGCAGTATTTT	CAIRGRLWDTQYF
18	TRBV4-3	TRBJ2-1	NA	many	TGCGCCAGCAGCCCGGCCGGTGGAGGAATCGGGGGAGACAATGAGCAGTTCTTC	CASSPAGGGIGGDNEQFF
15	TRBV12-3/TRBV12-4	TRBJ1-2	NA	NA	TGTGCCAGCAGTAAACAGGGTCTGTCTAACTATGGCTACACCTTC	CASSKQGLSNYGYTF
13	TRBV29-1	TRBJ2-6	NA	NA	TGCAGCGTTGTCCTCTCTGGGGCCAACGTCCTGACTTTC	CSVVLSGANVLTF
15	TRBV7-2	TRBJ2-1	NA	few	TGTGCCAGCAGCTTATCGTGGAAGGGCGACAATGAGCAGTTCTTC	CASSLSWKGDNEQFF
17	TRBV24-1	TRBJ2-1	NA	NA	TGTGCCACCAGTGATTGGAGGGGGGCCTCCTCCTACAATGAGCAGTTCTTC	CATSDWRGASSYNEQFF
15	TRBV10-3	TRBJ2-5	NA	NA	TGTGCCATCAGTGATGTTCGACAGGAAGGGGAGACCCAGTACTTC	CAISDVRQEGETQYF
15	TRBV7-3	TRBJ2-3	NA	many	TGTGCCAGCAGCTTTTTTAGGGGCTCGACAGATACGCAGTATTTT	CASSFFRGSTDTQYF
12	TRBV29-1	TRBJ2-1	NA	NA	TGCAGCGTTGGAAGGCCCTTCAATGAGCAGTTCTTC	CSVGRPFNEQFF